These T cell receptor beta chains were read from a single sample in a study of blood T cell repertoires in COVID-19. Assay used: immunoSEQ multiplex PCR; TCRdb lists only in-frame clones, some missing. The data show around 95,000 clones, with approximately 80% seen just once and less than 35% held by the top ten. The sequencing input was peripheral blood. The origin of the receptors is a man between 65 and 85 years old with active or convalescent COVID-19. The CDR3 runs from the conserved cysteine through the conserved F or W. A D gene is named only where the DNA matches it firmly. A row's size may be missing; if present it is once, few, many or a size class.

CDR3	DNA	size	J	D	V
CATRGPSTDTQYF	TGTGCCACCAGGGGACCTAGCACAGATACGCAGTATTTT	.	TRBJ2-3	.	TRBV19
CASSNGGTSTDTQYF	TGTGCCAGCAGTAACGGGGGGACTAGCACAGATACGCAGTATTTT	.	TRBJ2-3	TRBD2	TRBV7-2
CASSKVGSGRSNEQFF	TGTGCCAGCAGCAAAGTCGGTAGCGGGAGGTCCAATGAGCAGTTCTTC	.	TRBJ2-1	.	TRBV21-1
CAYTTMVAGGGIETQYF	TGTGCCTACACAACTATGGTAGCGGGAGGAGGGATAGAGACCCAGTACTTC	.	TRBJ2-5	TRBD2	TRBV7-9
CASSTRLAGGQETQYF	TGTGCCAGCAGCACCCGACTAGCGGGAGGGCAAGAGACCCAGTACTTC	.	TRBJ2-5	TRBD2	TRBV11-1
CASSRTGVWVGELFF	TGTGCCAGCAGTAGGACAGGGGTTTGGGTCGGGGAGCTGTTTTTT	.	TRBJ2-2	TRBD1	TRBV28
CASSLLAGELFF	TGTGCCAGCAGCTTACTGGCTGGGGAGCTGTTTTTT	.	TRBJ2-2	.	TRBV7-3
CASSRSAAGEFVRETQYF	TGTGCCAGCAGTCGTTCGGCGGCAGGGGAATTTGTGCGGGAGACCCAGTACTTC	.	TRBJ2-5	.	TRBV27
CASSEGHENYGYTF	TGTGCCAGCAGCGAGGGACATGAGAACTATGGCTACACCTTC	.	TRBJ1-2	.	TRBV2
CASSDPLLVRGEQYF	TGTGCCAGCAGCGACCCCTTGCTAGTTAGAGGCGAGCAGTACTTC	.	TRBJ2-7	.	TRBV6-6
CASKGKGGSFNGYTF	TGTGCCAGCAAAGGGAAGGGAGGGAGTTTTAATGGCTACACCTTC	.	TRBJ1-2	.	TRBV2
CASSPEGWGLTEAFF	TGTGCCAGCAGCCCCGAAGGGTGGGGGCTTACTGAAGCTTTCTTT	.	TRBJ1-1	.	TRBV9
CASSLRFRGPSTDTQYF	TGTGCCAGCAGCCTCCGTTTCAGGGGTCCTAGCACAGATACGCAGTATTTT	few	TRBJ2-3	.	TRBV11-2
CAWSVVYNEQFF	TGTGCCTGGAGTGTTGTATACAATGAGCAGTTCTTC	once	TRBJ2-1	.	TRBV30
CASSARQGALYGYTF	TGTGCCAGCAGCGCAAGACAGGGGGCGTTATACGGCTACACCTTC	few	TRBJ1-2	TRBD1	TRBV9
CASRRDRTLGEQFF	TGCGCCAGCAGGCGGGACAGGACATTAGGTGAGCAGTTCTTC	.	TRBJ2-1	TRBD1	TRBV5-1
CASSPGQGNYGYTF	TGTGCCAGCAGCCCGGGACAGGGGAACTATGGCTACACCTTC	.	TRBJ1-2	TRBD1	TRBV7-2
CASSQDLAQETQYF	TGCGCCAGCAGCCAAGATCTTGCGCAAGAGACCCAGTACTTC	.	TRBJ2-5	.	TRBV4-3
CASSSAGGAPTYEQYF	TGTGCCAGCAGCTCGGCGGGGGGGGCTCCAACCTACGAGCAGTACTTC	.	TRBJ2-7	TRBD2	TRBV7-9
CASSEGQVNEQFF	TGTGCCAGCAGTGAAGGACAGGTCAATGAGCAGTTCTTC	.	TRBJ2-1	.	TRBV2
CASSLRDRDPNSPLHF	TGTGCCAGCAGCCTCCGGGACAGGGACCCCAATTCACCCCTCCACTTT	.	TRBJ1-6	TRBD1	TRBV5-4
CASRPLADPGELFF	TGTGCCAGCAGACCTTTAGCGGACCCCGGGGAGCTGTTTTTT	.	TRBJ2-2	.	TRBV11-2
CASSKTGTGTDTQYF	TGTGCCAGTAGTAAAACCGGTACTGGCACAGATACGCAGTATTTT	few	TRBJ2-3	.	TRBV19
CASSLRGTGTLNEQFF	TGCGCCAGCAGCTTGCGAGGGACAGGGACGCTGAATGAGCAGTTCTTC	.	TRBJ2-1	TRBD1	TRBV5-1
CASSIMQTSNQPQHF	TGTGCCAGTAGTATCATGCAGACAAGCAATCAGCCCCAGCATTTT	.	TRBJ1-5	.	TRBV19
CASSPDRNQPQHF	TGTGCCAGCTCTCCGGACAGAAATCAGCCCCAGCATTTT	once	TRBJ1-5	.	TRBV18
CASSPTGGQNTEAFF	TGTGCCAGCTCTCCAACAGGGGGCCAGAACACTGAAGCTTTCTTT	.	TRBJ1-1	TRBD1	TRBV18
CASSLLGQGAYEQYF	TGTGCCAGCAGCTTACTAGGACAGGGGGCGTACGAGCAGTACTTC	.	TRBJ2-7	TRBD1	TRBV11-2